Presented here are 7 T cell receptor beta chains from one specimen sequenced in a study of blood T cell repertoires in COVID-19 (TCRdb year 2020). Library construction relied on the immunoSEQ multiplex PCR assay. In TCRdb, the immuneACCESS table is reduced to in-frame sequences with V and J assigned. These tables do not hold every clone; where another copy was compared, an unresolved V gene accounts for under half, and the others remain unexplained. Across this sample there are about 210,000 clones, with less than 85% seen only once. Together, the top ten hold 7.2% of the sample. The material sequenced was peripheral blood. These receptors originate from a woman in her 70s with acute or convalescent COVID-19.

A remark on this clone: The sample contains more than one DNA sequence encoding this CDR3. The chain is built from TRBV30 and TRBJ1-6, with 9 bases that match TRBD1. Trimming removed 5 bases from V and 6 bases from J; junction bases left unmatched: 2. CDR3 length equals 13 residues. In germline, CDR1 is GTSNPN, CDR2 SVGIG (reference sequence). In nucleotides, the CDR3 is TGTGCCTGGGCGGGACAGGGTAATTCACCCCTCCACTTT. This codes for CAWAGQGNSPLHF.

Ten or more counts support this clone. V is TRBV10-3 and J is TRBJ1-3; D not certain. Per germline, CDR1 ENHRY and CDR2 SYGVKD. The CDR3 is made up of 14 amino acids. Trimming took 3 bases from V and 4 from J, leaving 10 bases between them. The CDR3: CAISDVIGGNTIYF. CDR3 nucleotides: TGTGCCATCAGTGATGTAATCGGGGGAAACACCATATATTTT.

The chain is built from TRBV4-1 and TRBJ1-5; TRBD1 matches 7 bases. CDR3 length: 14 residues. Germline V CDR1 and CDR2: MGHRA, YSYEKL. J was trimmed by 7 bases and V by 1 base; bases with no gene match: 4. CDR3 region: CASSQGQGGQPQHF. In DNA, the CDR3 is TGCGCCAGCAGCCAAGGACAGGGAGGCCAGCCCCAGCATTTT.

Only a few counts were recorded for this clone. The chain is built from TRBV3-1 (or the pseudogene TRBV3-2) and TRBJ2-2; 8 bases fit TRBD1. The junction had 11 bases not matched to a gene; V was cut back by 8 bases and J by 3 bases. The CDR3 length is 16 residues. Germline V gene sequence: CDR1 LGHDT, CDR2 YNNKEL (reference sequence). CDR3 region: CASGRAGQGDTGELFF. The DNA of the CDR3 is TGTGCCAGCGGCCGCGCTGGACAGGGTGACACCGGGGAGCTGTTTTTT.

The chain combines TRBV24-1 with TRBJ2-7; D possibly corresponds to TRBD2 (5 bases). From germline, CDR1 is KGHDR and CDR2 SFDVKD. The CDR3 consists of 13 residues. V lost 9 bases and J lost 3, with 14 bases in between. CDR3: CATQTREFYEQYF. The CDR3 nucleotides read TGTGCCACCCAGACACGGGAATTCTACGAGCAGTACTTC.

The chain joins TRBV5-4 to TRBJ2-4, with 7 bases matching TRBD1. This CDR3 region has 16 residues. Germline lookup yields CDR1 SGHNT and CDR2 YYREEE (reference sequence). With 0 bases clipped from V and 9 bases from J, the junction kept 12 bases outside the gene matches. Here the CDR3 DNA reads TGTGCCAGCAGCTTGGCCGCGGGCAGGGGGTTGAGCATTCAGTACTTC. Protein sequence: CASSLAAGRGLSIQYF. The whole variable domain, remainder taken from reference TRBV5-4 and TRBJ2-4, is ETGVTQSPTHLIKTRGQQVTLRCSSQSGHNTVSWYQQALGQGPQFIFQYYREEENGRGNFPPRFSGLQFPNYSSELNVNALELDDSALYLCASSLAAGRGLSIQYFGAGTRLSVL.

This clone was observed a few times. The chain has TRBV6-5 and TRBJ1-2; no clear D gene. This CDR3 region has 16 residues. Per the germline V gene, CDR1 is MNHEY and CDR2 is SVGAGI. V lost 0 bases and J 2 bases, leaving 13 bases between the germline ends. This CDR3 is CASSYSSMSGNYGYTF. The CDR3 nucleotides are TGTGCCAGCAGTTACTCGAGCATGTCCGGGAACTATGGCTACACCTTC.